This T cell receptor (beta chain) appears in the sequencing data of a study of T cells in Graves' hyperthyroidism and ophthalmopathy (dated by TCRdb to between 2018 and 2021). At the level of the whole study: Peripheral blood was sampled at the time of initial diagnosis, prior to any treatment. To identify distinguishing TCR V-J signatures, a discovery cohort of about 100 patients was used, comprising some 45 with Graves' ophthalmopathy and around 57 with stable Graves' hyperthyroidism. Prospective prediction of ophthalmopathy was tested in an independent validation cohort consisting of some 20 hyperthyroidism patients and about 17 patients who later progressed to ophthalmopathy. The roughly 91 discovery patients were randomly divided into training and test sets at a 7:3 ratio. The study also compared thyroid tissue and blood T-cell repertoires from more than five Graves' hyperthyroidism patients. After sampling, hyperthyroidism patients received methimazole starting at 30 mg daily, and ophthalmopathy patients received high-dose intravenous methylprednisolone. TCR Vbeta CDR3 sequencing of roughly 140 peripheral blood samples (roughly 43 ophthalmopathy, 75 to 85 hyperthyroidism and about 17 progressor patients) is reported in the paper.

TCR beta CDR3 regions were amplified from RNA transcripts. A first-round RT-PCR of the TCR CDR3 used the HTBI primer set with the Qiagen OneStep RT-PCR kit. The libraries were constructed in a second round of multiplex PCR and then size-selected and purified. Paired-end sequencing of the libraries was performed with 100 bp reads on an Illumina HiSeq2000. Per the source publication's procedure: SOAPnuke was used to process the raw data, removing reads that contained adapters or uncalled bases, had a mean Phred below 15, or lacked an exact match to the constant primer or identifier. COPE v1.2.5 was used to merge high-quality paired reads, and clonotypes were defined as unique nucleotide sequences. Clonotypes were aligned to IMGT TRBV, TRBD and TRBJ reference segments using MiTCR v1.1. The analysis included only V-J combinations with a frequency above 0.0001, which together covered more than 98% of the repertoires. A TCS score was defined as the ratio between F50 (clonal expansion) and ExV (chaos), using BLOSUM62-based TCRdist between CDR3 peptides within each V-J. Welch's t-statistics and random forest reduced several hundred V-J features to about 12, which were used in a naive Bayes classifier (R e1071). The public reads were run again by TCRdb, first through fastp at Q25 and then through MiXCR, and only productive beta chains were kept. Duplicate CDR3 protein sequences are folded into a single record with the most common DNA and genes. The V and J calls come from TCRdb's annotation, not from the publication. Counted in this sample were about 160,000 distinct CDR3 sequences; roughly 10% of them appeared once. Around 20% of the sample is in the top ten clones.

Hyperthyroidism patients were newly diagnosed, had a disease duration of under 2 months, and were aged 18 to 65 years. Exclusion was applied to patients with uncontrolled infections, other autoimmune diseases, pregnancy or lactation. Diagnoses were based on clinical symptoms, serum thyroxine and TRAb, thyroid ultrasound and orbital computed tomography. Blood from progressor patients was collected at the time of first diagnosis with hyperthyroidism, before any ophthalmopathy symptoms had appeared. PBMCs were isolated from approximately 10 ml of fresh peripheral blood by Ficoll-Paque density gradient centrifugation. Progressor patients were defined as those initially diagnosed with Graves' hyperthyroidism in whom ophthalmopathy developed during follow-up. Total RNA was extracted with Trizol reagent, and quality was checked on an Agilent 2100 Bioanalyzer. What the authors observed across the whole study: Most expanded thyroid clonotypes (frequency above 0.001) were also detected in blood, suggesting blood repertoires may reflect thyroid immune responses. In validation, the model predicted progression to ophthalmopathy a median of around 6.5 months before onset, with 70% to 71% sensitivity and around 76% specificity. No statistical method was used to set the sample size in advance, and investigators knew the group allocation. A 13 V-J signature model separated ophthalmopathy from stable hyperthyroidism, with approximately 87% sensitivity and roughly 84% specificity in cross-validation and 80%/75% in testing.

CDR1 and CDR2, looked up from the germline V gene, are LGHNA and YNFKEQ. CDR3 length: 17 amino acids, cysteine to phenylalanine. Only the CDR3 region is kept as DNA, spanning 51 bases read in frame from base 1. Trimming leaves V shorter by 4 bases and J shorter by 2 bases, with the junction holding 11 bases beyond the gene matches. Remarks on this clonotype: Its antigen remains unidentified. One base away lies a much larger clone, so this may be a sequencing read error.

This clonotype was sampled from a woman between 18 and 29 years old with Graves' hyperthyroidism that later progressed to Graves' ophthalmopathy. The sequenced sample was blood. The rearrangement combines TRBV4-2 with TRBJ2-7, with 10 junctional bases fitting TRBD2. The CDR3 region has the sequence CASSPDWERGGTYEQYF. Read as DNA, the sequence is TGTGCCAGCAGCCCAGATTGGGAGCGGGGGGGTACCTACGAGCAGTACTTC.